One TCR beta chain is described in this entry. The data stem from a study of blood T cell repertoires in COVID-19. Germline V gives CDR1 SGHVS, CDR2 FNYEAQ. The CDR3 runs to 13 residues. V dropped 1 base and J dropped 4 bases, with 7 bases sitting between them. TCRdb's table, derived via immunoSEQ multiplex PCR, lists solely in-frame clones and lacks some. The table records more than 95,000 clones, roughly 82% of them present only once. This receptor was obtained from a man in his fifties or sixties with acute or convalescent COVID-19. The chain has TRBV7-6 and TRBJ1-2, with a weak D call TRBD1 (5 bases). Sequenced material: peripheral blood. The CDR3 region has the DNA TGTGCCAGCAGCTTAGGCGGGGCCTATGGCTACACCTTC. It yields the protein CASSLGGAYGYTF. Supplemented by reference TRBV7-6 and TRBJ1-2, the full variable domain reads GAGVSQSPRYKVTKRGQDVALRCDPISGHVSLYWYRQALGQGPEFLTYFNYEAQQDKSGLPNDRFSAERPEGSISTLTIQRTEQRDSAMYRCASSLGGAYGYTFGSGTRLTVV.